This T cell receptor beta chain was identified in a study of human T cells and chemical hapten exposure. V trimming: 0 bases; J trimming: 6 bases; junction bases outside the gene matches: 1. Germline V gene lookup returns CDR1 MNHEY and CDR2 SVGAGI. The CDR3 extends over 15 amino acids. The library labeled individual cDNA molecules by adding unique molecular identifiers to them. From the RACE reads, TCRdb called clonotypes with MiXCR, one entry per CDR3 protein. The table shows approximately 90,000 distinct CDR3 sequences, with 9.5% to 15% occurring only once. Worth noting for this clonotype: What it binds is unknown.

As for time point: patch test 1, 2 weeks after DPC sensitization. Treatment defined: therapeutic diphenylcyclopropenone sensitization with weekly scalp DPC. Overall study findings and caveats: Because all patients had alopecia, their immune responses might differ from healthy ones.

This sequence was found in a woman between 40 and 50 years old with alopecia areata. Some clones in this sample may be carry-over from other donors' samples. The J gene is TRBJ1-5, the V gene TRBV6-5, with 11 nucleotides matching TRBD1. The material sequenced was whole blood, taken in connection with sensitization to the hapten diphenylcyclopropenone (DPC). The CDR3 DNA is TGTGCCAGCAGTTACTCCGGGACAGGGGGTCAGCCCCAGCATTTT. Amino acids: CASSYSGTGGQPQHF.